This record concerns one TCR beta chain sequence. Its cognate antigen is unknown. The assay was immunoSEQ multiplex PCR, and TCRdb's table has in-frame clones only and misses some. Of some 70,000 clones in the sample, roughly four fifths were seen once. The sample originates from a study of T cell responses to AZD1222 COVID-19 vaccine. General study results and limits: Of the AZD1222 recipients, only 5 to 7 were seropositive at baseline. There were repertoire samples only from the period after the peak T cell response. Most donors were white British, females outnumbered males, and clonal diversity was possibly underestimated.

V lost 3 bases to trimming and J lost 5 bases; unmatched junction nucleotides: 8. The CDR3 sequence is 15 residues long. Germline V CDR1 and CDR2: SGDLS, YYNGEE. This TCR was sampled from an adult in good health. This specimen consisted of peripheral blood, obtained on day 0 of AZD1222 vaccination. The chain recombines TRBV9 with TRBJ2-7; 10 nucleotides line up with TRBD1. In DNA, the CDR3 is TGTGCCAGCAGCGAGACAGGGGGCGGTCGCGACGAGCAGTACTTC. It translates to CASSETGGGRDEQYF.